The 5 T cell receptor beta chains below all came from one sample that was sequenced in a study of blood T cell repertoires in COVID-19. The data were produced by immunoSEQ multiplex PCR, yet TCRdb's version contains in-frame clones alone and is incomplete. The sample carries more than 120,000 clones, around nine tenths recorded once. The sample was peripheral blood. All receptors come from a woman aged 45-65 years with active or convalescent COVID-19.

This chain joins TRBV4-1 and TRBJ2-7, with D perhaps TRBD2 (5 bases). Trimming shortened V by 0 bases and J by 0 bases, and 12 bases separated the two germline ends. Germline-derived CDR1 and CDR2 are MGHRA and YSYEKL. There are 16 residues in the CDR3. The CDR3 reads CASSQEAGKASYEQYF. The DNA of the CDR3 is TGCGCCAGCAGCCAAGAGGCGGGCAAGGCCTCCTACGAGCAGTACTTC.

This clone came up a few times. The V gene is TRBV5-4, the J gene TRBJ2-5, with D possibly matching TRBD2 (6 bases). Trimming removed 4 bases from V and 2 bases from J, with 9 bases in between. The CDR3 extends over 13 amino acids. CDR1 is SGHNT, CDR2 YYREEE, per germline (reference sequence). CDR3 coding DNA: TGTGCCAGCAGCCAAAGCGGGCAAGAGACCCAGTACTTC. Translating gives CASSQSGQETQYF.

CDR3 protein: CASSLSWGVSNQPQHF. CDR3 bases: TGTGCCAGCAGTTTATCGTGGGGCGTATCCAATCAGCCCCAGCATTTT. The chain employs TRBV27 and TRBJ1-5; possible D gene TRBD1, 5 bases. Germline values: CDR1 MNHEY, CDR2 SMNVEV (reference sequence). With 0 bases removed from V and 3 bases from J, the gap between germline ends came to 12 bases. CDR3 length: 16 amino acids.

The chain uses TRBV28 and TRBJ2-1, with 9 nucleotides matching TRBD2. CDR1 and CDR2 (germline): MDHEN, SYDVKM. The ends lost 5 bases at V and 13 bases at J; junction bases unmatched: 15. CDR3 length: 15 amino acids. Written as DNA, the CDR3 is TGTGCCAGCAGTGGGTTGGTGATAGCGGGAGTGAGACAGTTCTTC. It yields the protein CASSGLVIAGVRQFF.

This CDR3 is CASSLLPLRDDYGYTF. The DNA of the CDR3 is TGTGCCAGCAGTTTACTCCCTCTCCGGGATGACTATGGCTACACCTTC. The rearrangement joins TRBV27 to TRBJ1-2, with D unresolved. This CDR3 comprises 16 residues. From germline, CDR1 is MNHEY and CDR2 SMNVEV (reference sequence). The germline V and J ends were trimmed by 2 bases and 3 bases, with 16 bases remaining between them.